The 21 T cell receptor beta chains below all came from one sample that was sequenced in a study of blood T cell repertoires in COVID-19. Data came from immunoSEQ multiplex PCR; TCRdb stores just in-frame clones and leaves some out. The data show about 250,000 clones, 88% seen once. The sample taken for sequencing was peripheral blood. The origin of the receptors is a middle-aged woman who had recovered from COVID-19.

This chain links TRBV5-6 with TRBJ1-5; 7 nucleotides match TRBD1. The CDR3 length is 15 residues. V lost 3 bases, J lost 0 bases, and 3 bases stayed unmatched. Germline V gene data show CDR1 as SGHDT and CDR2 as YYEEEE. The CDR3 DNA reads as TGTGCCAGCAGCTCGACAGGGCTTAGCAATCAGCCCCAGCATTTT. It is translated as CASSSTGLSNQPQHF.

V and J are TRBV19 and TRBJ1-4, with 11 bases identical to TRBD1. This CDR3 has 18 residues. Trimming removed 7 bases from V and 3 bases from J; junction bases left unmatched: 13. Germline V gives CDR1 LNHDA, CDR2 SQIVND (reference sequence). The CDR3 spells CASTPWGQGGEANEKLFF. The DNA of the CDR3 is TGTGCCAGTACCCCCTGGGGACAGGGGGGCGAGGCTAATGAAAAACTGTTTTTT.

The V gene is TRBV2, the J gene TRBJ2-7, with 13 bases aligning to TRBD2. J was trimmed by 7 bases and V by 7 bases; bases with no gene match: 10. The CDR3 sequence is 15 residues long. CDR1 is SNHLY, CDR2 FYNNEI, per germline. The CDR3 region is CASTEGGLAGSEQYF. For the CDR3, the DNA is TGTGCCAGCACCGAAGGGGGACTAGCGGGGAGTGAGCAGTACTTC.

This rearrangement joins TRBV6-2 or TRBV6-3 to TRBJ1-6; D gene unclear. Germline assignment: CDR1 MNHEY and CDR2 SVGEGT. V lost 2 bases, J lost 0 bases, and 20 bases lay in between. This CDR3 is built from 20 residues. Here the CDR3 reads CASSYLGRRPSFSYNSPLHF. The CDR3 nucleotides are TGTGCCAGCAGTTACCTCGGCAGGCGACCCAGCTTCTCCTATAATTCACCCCTCCACTTT.

This chain links TRBV19 with TRBJ1-5; D is unresolved. This CDR3 has 14 residues. Germline V gene sequence: CDR1 LNHDA, CDR2 SQIVND (reference sequence). Trimming took 5 bases from V and 9 from J, leaving 17 bases between them. The CDR3 DNA sequence: TGTGCCAGTAGTGGCCAGACGGGGTTGCCGCCCCAGCATTTT. This gives the protein CASSGQTGLPPQHF. Supplemented by reference TRBV19 and TRBJ1-5, the full variable domain reads DGGITQSPKYLFRKEGQNVTLSCEQNLNHDAMYWYRQDPGQGLRLIYYSQIVNDFQKGDIAEGYSVSREKKESFPLTVTSAQKNPTAFYLCASSGQTGLPPQHFGDGTRLSIL.

The chain employs TRBV10-3 and TRBJ1-6; D call uncertain. The CDR3 has 14 amino acids. The germline V and J ends were trimmed by 0 bases and 6 bases, with 6 bases remaining between them. Germline CDR1 and CDR2: ENHRY and SYGVKD. The CDR3 sequence: CAISESSGNSPLHF. In nucleotides, the CDR3 is TGTGCCATCAGTGAGTCGTCCGGTAATTCACCCCTCCACTTT.

The chain employs TRBV29-1 and TRBJ1-1; D is undetermined. Germline CDR1 SQVTM, CDR2 ANQGSEA. CDR3 length equals 11 residues. Trimming left V 3 bases short and J 5 bases short, with 7 bases between. The CDR3 region is CSVEEFTEAFF. The CDR3 DNA follows: TGCAGCGTTGAGGAGTTTACTGAAGCTTTCTTT. The full variable domain, completed using reference TRBV29-1 and TRBJ1-1, is SAVISQKPSRDICQRGTSLTIQCQVDSQVTMMFWYRQQPGQSLTLIATANQGSEATYESGFVIDKFPISRPNLTFSTLTVSNMSPEDSSIYLCSVEEFTEAFFGQGTRLTVV.

This chain uses TRBV7-3 with TRBJ2-3; D may be TRBD1 (6 bases). Between the trimmed V and J ends, which lost 8 bases and 2 bases, there was a span of 11 bases. This CDR3 has 13 residues. Per the germline V gene, CDR1 is SGHTA and CDR2 is FQGTGA. The CDR3 loop is CASGGPLTDTQYF. CDR3 bases: TGTGCCAGCGGGGGCCCTCTCACAGATACGCAGTATTTT.

The chain joins TRBV5-1 to TRBJ1-3; unclear D gene. Trimming pared 0 bases from V and 0 bases from J, leaving 7 bases between. Germline assignment: CDR1 SGHRS and CDR2 YFSETQ. The CDR3 runs 15 residues. The CDR3 nucleotides read TGCGCCAGCAGCTTGGACACCTCCTCTGGAAACACCATATATTTT. Its protein product is CASSLDTSSGNTIYF. Variable domain in full (rest from reference TRBV5-1 and TRBJ1-3): KAGVTQTPRYLIKTRGQQVTLSCSPISGHRSVSWYQQTPGQGLQFLFEYFSETQRNKGNFPGRFSGRQFSNSRSEMNVSTLELGDSALYLCASSLDTSSGNTIYFGEGSWLTVV.

The chain links TRBV3-1 (or the pseudogene TRBV3-2) to TRBJ2-3; 7 nucleotides agree with TRBD2. There are 15 residues in the CDR3. Germline CDR1 reads LGHDT; CDR2 reads YNNKEL (reference sequence). With 1 base clipped from V and 1 base from J, the junction kept 2 bases outside the gene matches. CDR3 nucleotide sequence: TGTGCCAGCAGCCAAGTTGCGGGGGGCACAGATACGCAGTATTTT. As protein: CASSQVAGGTDTQYF.

The rearrangement joins TRBV6-5 to TRBJ2-3, with D tentatively TRBD2 (5 bases). The ends were cut back, 6 bases at V and 2 bases at J, with 15 bases in the middle. CDR1 and CDR2 (germline): MNHEY, SVGAGI. The CDR3 extends over 15 amino acids. The CDR3 DNA is TGTGCCAGCAGCCAGTGGGAGTCCCCCACAGATACGCAGTATTTT. Translating it yields CASSQWESPTDTQYF.

The chain carries TRBV6-4 and TRBJ1-5; the D is unclear. Germline values: CDR1 MRHNA, CDR2 SNTAGT. This CDR3 contains 13 residues. The ends were cut back, 5 bases at V and 6 bases at J, with 11 bases in the middle. In DNA, the CDR3 is TGTGCCAGCAGTCCCTCTTTCAGTCAGCCCCAGCATTTT. This codes for CASSPSFSQPQHF.

The chain links TRBV29-1 to TRBJ1-1; D gene ambiguous. This CDR3 comprises 14 residues. Trimming shortened V by 5 bases and J by 5 bases, and 18 bases separated the two germline ends. Per germline, CDR1 SQVTM and CDR2 ANQGSEA. The CDR3 reads CSVSMFAGSTEAFF. DNA of the CDR3: TGCAGCGTTTCGATGTTCGCGGGGAGTACTGAAGCTTTCTTT.

This chain links TRBV9 with TRBJ1-5, with 9 bases matching TRBD1. Germline V lookup: CDR1 SGDLS, CDR2 YYNGEE. Trimming removed 2 bases from V and 5 bases from J; junction bases left unmatched: 2. The CDR3 is 14 amino acids. CDR3 sequence reads: CASSVGQGDQPQHF. Written as DNA, the CDR3 is TGTGCCAGCAGCGTGGGACAGGGTGATCAGCCCCAGCATTTT.

The V and J genes are TRBV30 and TRBJ1-1; D is unclear. The V and J ends lost 8 bases and 0 bases respectively, with 10 bases between them. Per germline, CDR1 GTSNPN and CDR2 SVGIG (reference sequence). This CDR3 comprises 12 residues. CDR3 sequence reads: CAGVGVNTEAFF. The CDR3 DNA sequence: TGTGCCGGGGTCGGGGTGAACACTGAAGCTTTCTTT.

J is TRBJ2-2 and V is TRBV9; the D is unclear. CDR3 length equals 14 residues. The germline V gene encodes CDR1 SGDLS and CDR2 YYNGEE. Deletions cut 0 bases from V and 5 bases from J, with 8 bases between. The CDR3, as DNA: TGTGCCAGCAGCGTAGGGGCATTAACCGGGGAGCTGTTTTTT. Translating gives CASSVGALTGELFF.

The chain carries TRBV19 and TRBJ2-7; 7 nucleotides line up with TRBD2. This CDR3 contains 15 residues. Trimming took 1 base from V and 2 from J; bases not matched to a gene: 5. CDR1 LNHDA and CDR2 SQIVND come from the germline V gene (reference sequence). In DNA, the CDR3 is TGTGCCAGTAGTATAGCTCCTAGCGGAACCTACGAGCAGTACTTC. Translated, it gives CASSIAPSGTYEQYF.

The chain is built from TRBV18 and TRBJ2-3, with 7 bases aligning to TRBD2. Trimming took 3 bases from V and 4 from J; bases not matched to a gene: 7. CDR1 and CDR2 (germline): KGHSH, LQKENI. The CDR3 is made up of 15 amino acids. The CDR3: CASSPRAGVADTQYF. For the CDR3, the DNA is TGTGCCAGCTCACCCAGGGCGGGGGTCGCAGATACGCAGTATTTT.

The V call is TRBV19, the J call TRBJ2-3; 7 bases agree with TRBD1. V shed 5 bases, J shed 1 base, and the junction held 12 bases outside the gene matches. Germline lookup yields CDR1 LNHDA and CDR2 SQIVND (reference sequence). The CDR3 has 17 amino acids. Written as DNA, the CDR3 is TGTGCCAGTAGTCCAATGGGACAGACTTCGGGCACAGATACGCAGTATTTT. It translates to CASSPMGQTSGTDTQYF.

The genes are TRBV5-1 and TRBJ1-2; D not certain. The CDR3 consists of 14 residues. Trimming cost V 0 bases and J 3 bases, with 9 bases left between them. The germline CDR1 and CDR2 sequences are SGHRS and YFSETQ. Here the CDR3 DNA reads TGCGCCAGCAGCTTGGGGGCCAGCCACTATGGCTACACCTTC. It codes for CASSLGASHYGYTF.

J is TRBJ2-5 and V is TRBV6-5, with 7 bases that match TRBD2. CDR1 and CDR2 from the germline V gene are MNHEY and SVGAGI. After removal of 0 bases from V and 9 bases from J, the junction contained 7 bases not matched to a gene. The length of the CDR3 is 14 residues. Here the CDR3 reads CASSYSSSRGAQYF. DNA for the CDR3: TGTGCCAGCAGTTACTCGAGTAGCCGGGGGGCCCAGTACTTC.